The rows below give T cell receptor beta chains drawn from one sample of a study of multiple sclerosis patients with progressive multifocal leukoencephalopathy. Data came from immunoSEQ multiplex PCR; TCRdb stores just in-frame clones and leaves some out. The sample has about 30,000 clones; over 75% are singletons. The sample here was PBMCs, taken from a patient treated with natalizumab. These receptors were obtained from a human donor with progressive multifocal leukoencephalopathy. The CDR3 runs from the conserved cysteine through the conserved F or W. D genes are given only for firm matches. Part of the rows lack a size; the others show once, few, many or a class for expanded clones.

abundance	v_gene	d_gene	j_gene	CDR3nt	CDR3aa
NA	TRBV27	NA	TRBJ2-7	TGTGCCAGCAGTATCCGACGGAGCTTCTACGAGCAGTACTTC	CASSIRRSFYEQYF
NA	TRBV9	NA	TRBJ1-1	TGTGCCAGCAGTACGGAGACTGAAGCTTTCTTT	CASSTETEAFF
once	TRBV7-2	TRBD2	TRBJ2-3	TGTGCCAGCAGCTTTAAACTAGCGGGGGCCACAGATACGCAGTATTTT	CASSFKLAGATDTQYF
once	TRBV19	NA	TRBJ1-2	TGTGCCAGTAGTCCAATCAAGGGCGGCTACACCTTC	CASSPIKGGYTF
NA	TRBV4-3	NA	TRBJ2-1	TGCGCCAGCAGCCAAGGACTCCTCAATGAGCAGTTCTTC	CASSQGLLNEQFF
NA	TRBV11-2	NA	TRBJ2-1	TGTGCCAGCAGCCTTGGTCGGCGGGTGAGCAATGAGCAGTTCTTC	CASSLGRRVSNEQFF
NA	TRBV28	NA	TRBJ1-2	TGTGCCAGCAGTACCGCTAACTATGGCTACACCTTC	CASSTANYGYTF
few	TRBV4-3	NA	TRBJ2-7	TGCGCCAGCAGCCAAGATCTGGGGGCAGACAGCTCCTACGAGCAGTACTTC	CASSQDLGADSSYEQYF
NA	TRBV2	NA	TRBJ1-4	TGTGCCAGCAGTAGTGGGGGCGAAAAACTGTTTTTT	CASSSGGEKLFF
NA	TRBV5-5	TRBD1	TRBJ2-3	TGTGCCAGCGCTGGTACAGGGGGTGTCACAGATACGCAGTATTTT	CASAGTGGVTDTQYF
NA	TRBV6-1	TRBD1	TRBJ2-1	TGTGCCAGCAGACCATGGACAGGGAACAATGAGCAGTTCTTC	CASRPWTGNNEQFF
once	TRBV7-9	NA	TRBJ1-1	TGTGCCAGCACGGGGGGCGTCCCTGAAGCTTTCTTT	CASTGGVPEAFF
NA	TRBV4-3	TRBD2	TRBJ2-7	TGCGCCAGCAGACAGTCGAGCGGGAGTGGGTACGAGCAGTACTTC	CASRQSSGSGYEQYF
few	TRBV9	TRBD1	TRBJ2-5	TGTGCCAGCAGCGTAGGGACAGGGAGGTCAGAGACCCAGTACTTC	CASSVGTGRSETQYF
NA	TRBV10-2	NA	TRBJ1-2	TGCGCCAGCAGCCGGGACGCCGAGGACCCTTATGGCTACACCTTC	CASSRDAEDPYGYTF
few	TRBV7-9	NA	TRBJ2-7	TGTGCCAGCAGCTTTGACAGCTACGAGCAGTACTTC	CASSFDSYEQYF
NA	TRBV2	TRBD1	TRBJ2-2	TGTGCCAGCAGTGGGACAGGGGGCATCACCGGGGAGCTGTTTTTT	CASSGTGGITGELFF
NA	TRBV15	NA	TRBJ2-3	TGTGCCACCGCTACACGACCCGGGGATACGCAGTATTTT	CATATRPGDTQYF
NA	TRBV4-3	NA	TRBJ1-1	TGCGCCAGCAGCCAACAAACAGGGCACGGCACTGAAGCTTTCTTT	CASSQQTGHGTEAFF
NA	TRBV7-9	NA	TRBJ2-7	TGTGCCAGCAGCCCCCGAGGGCCCAAGATCTACGAGCAGTACTTC	CASSPRGPKIYEQYF
NA	TRBV4-2	NA	TRBJ1-2	TGTGCCAGCAGCCAGTTACACTCTAACTATGGCTACACCTTC	CASSQLHSNYGYTF
NA	TRBV18	TRBD1	TRBJ2-3	TGTGCCAGCTCGCGGAGGGACAGGGGGATCACAGATACGCAGTATTTT	CASSRRDRGITDTQYF
NA	TRBV11-2	NA	TRBJ2-5	TGTGCCAGCAGCTTAGATCGTCGGAGGGAAGGCACAGAGACCCAGTACTTC	CASSLDRRREGTETQYF
NA	TRBV7-2	NA	TRBJ2-7	TGTGCCAGCAGCTCCCGGACTTCCTCCTACGAGCAGTACTTC	CASSSRTSSYEQYF
NA	TRBV5-4	TRBD2	TRBJ2-3	TGTGCCAGCAGCCAACCGACACTAGCGGGACCCGCCCTGCTAGATACGCAGTATTTT	CASSQPTLAGPALLDTQYF
NA	TRBV5-6	NA	TRBJ2-3	TGTGCCAGCAGCGATACAGGGTCAGATACGCAGTATTTT	CASSDTGSDTQYF
NA	TRBV5-8	NA	TRBJ1-1	TGTGCCAGCAGATGGCGGCCGACGGGGGTCACGAACACTGAAGCTTTCTTT	CASRWRPTGVTNTEAFF
NA	TRBV2	TRBD1	TRBJ1-2	TGTGCCAGCAGTGATCTGGCAGGGGGGCGGGGCTACACCTTC	CASSDLAGGRGYTF
NA	TRBV29-1	TRBD2	TRBJ2-1	TGCAGCGTTGATATCCTAGCGGGCCGCGAGCAGTTCTTC	CSVDILAGREQFF
NA	TRBV19	TRBD1	TRBJ1-1	TGTGCCAGTAGTCCTTCCAGGGGGCGGAACACTGAAGCTTTCTTT	CASSPSRGRNTEAFF
NA	TRBV6-1	TRBD2	TRBJ2-1	TGTGCCAGCAGTGAAGCGACCCGGCGGGGGGGTGAGCAGTTCTTC	CASSEATRRGGEQFF
NA	TRBV6-5	NA	TRBJ1-1	TGTGCCAGCAGTCGGAACCTGGGGGACACTGAAGCTTTCTTT	CASSRNLGDTEAFF
few	TRBV7-6	TRBD2	TRBJ2-1	TGTGCCAGCAGCTTAGCGTTACGAGCGGGAAGTAGGAATGAGCAGTTCTTC	CASSLALRAGSRNEQFF
NA	TRBV28	TRBD2	TRBJ2-7	TGTGCCAGCAGTCCCGGACTAGCGACCCACGAGCAGTACTTC	CASSPGLATHEQYF
NA	TRBV9	NA	TRBJ2-3	TGTGCCAGCAGCCCAAGACTGGCCGAAACAGATACGCAGTATTTT	CASSPRLAETDTQYF
NA	TRBV2	TRBD2	TRBJ2-1	TGTGCCAGCAGAAGCGGGAGAAAGATTGAGCAGTTCTTC	CASRSGRKIEQFF
NA	TRBV18	TRBD2	TRBJ2-7	TGTGCCAGCTCAGCCACCTTAGGCGGGAGCTACGAGCAGTACTTC	CASSATLGGSYEQYF
NA	TRBV7-2	NA	TRBJ2-3	TGTGCCAGCAGCCCCCCCACAGATACGCAGTATTTT	CASSPPTDTQYF
NA	TRBV5-1	NA	TRBJ1-1	TGCGCCAGCTCTCGGCCGGGTAGTCCTGAAGCTTTCTTT	CASSRPGSPEAFF
NA	TRBV28	NA	TRBJ2-7	TGTGCCAGCAGCGAAGGAAATACCGGTACATACGAGCAGTACTTC	CASSEGNTGTYEQYF
NA	TRBV7-2	TRBD1	TRBJ1-1	TGTGCCAGCAGCCCCCGGACAGGGGGACTAATGAACACTGAAGCTTTCTTT	CASSPRTGGLMNTEAFF
NA	TRBV14	NA	TRBJ2-7	TGTGCCAGCAGCCAAGAGTGGCGCGAGCAGTACTTC	CASSQEWREQYF
NA	TRBV5-6	NA	TRBJ2-7	TGTGCCAGCAGCTTGGGCCAGGGCTACTACGAGCAGTACTTC	CASSLGQGYYEQYF
NA	TRBV19	NA	TRBJ2-1	TGTGCCAGTAACCCTATGCGGGAATTTAAACACAATGAGCAGTTCTTC	CASNPMREFKHNEQFF
NA	TRBV5-1	NA	TRBJ2-7	TGCGCCAGCAGCTTAAACGGGAAACCCTACGAGCAGTACTTC	CASSLNGKPYEQYF
NA	TRBV9	TRBD2	TRBJ2-3	TGTGCCAGCAACAGACTAGCGGGAGCGCTAGATACGCAGTATTTT	CASNRLAGALDTQYF
NA	TRBV15	TRBD1	TRBJ2-1	TGTGCCACCAGCAGGGGGGACAGGGCGAATGAGCAGTTCTTC	CATSRGDRANEQFF
NA	TRBV27	NA	TRBJ2-6	TGTGCCAGCACCCAAATGCCCTCTGGGGCCAACGTCCTGACTTTC	CASTQMPSGANVLTF
NA	TRBV5-6	TRBD1	TRBJ1-2	TGTGCCAGCAGACCTACAGGGGGCTATGGCTACACCTTC	CASRPTGGYGYTF
NA	TRBV4-3	TRBD2	TRBJ2-7	TGCGCCAGCAGCCAAGATGCCAGCGGGGGCTCCTACGAGCAGTACTTC	CASSQDASGGSYEQYF
NA	TRBV27	NA	TRBJ1-5	TGTGCCAGCAGTCCTTCGACAGTGGGTCAGCCCCAGCATTTT	CASSPSTVGQPQHF
NA	TRBV18	NA	TRBJ2-7	TGTGCCAGCTCACCACCGGGCCGCCAGTACTTC	CASSPPGRQYF
NA	TRBV29-1	NA	TRBJ2-6	TGCAGCGTTGAATTATTGGGGGACGGGGCCAACGTCCTGACTTTC	CSVELLGDGANVLTF
NA	TRBV6-6	NA	TRBJ2-6	TGTGCCAGCATGGGGCAGGCGCTGAAGGCCAACGTCCTGACTTTC	CASMGQALKANVLTF
NA	TRBV28	TRBD1	TRBJ1-5	TGTGCCACCAGACAGGGGCTTGGGCTTCTAAATCAGCCCCAGCATTTT	CATRQGLGLLNQPQHF
NA	TRBV5-8	NA	TRBJ1-1	TGTGCCAGCAGTTCGGGGCGTTGGACTGAAGCTTTCTTT	CASSSGRWTEAFF
NA	TRBV30	NA	TRBJ1-3	TGTGCCTGGAGAGGTCGCTCTGGAAACACCATATATTTT	CAWRGRSGNTIYF